The clone carrying this T cell receptor beta chain has a single count. The data belong to a study of blood T cell repertoires in COVID-19. As for the study in general: Italy, Spain and the United States were the sources of the convalescent and acute COVID-19 samples. The analysed material was cDNA or gDNA that came from T cells, B-cell-depleted T cells, or PBMCs.

Recruited during active infection, patients (from Seattle) were subsequently followed longitudinally. In the original processing: Amplification from reference gene primers served as the basis for estimated nucleated cell counts. The assay was immunoSEQ multiplex PCR, and TCRdb's table has in-frame clones only and misses some. V, J and clone size are taken as reported in that table, and D and trimming were inferred from the DNA itself. The table includes roughly 250,000 clones, 70% to 90% detected once. Source material: peripheral blood. This clonotype was sampled from a human donor with COVID-19, enrolled during active disease. The donor label of this sample is uncertain.

The CDR3 DNA is TGCGCCAGCAGCGCCCGACTAGCGGCCCAGGGGGAGCAGTACTTC. The encoded protein is CASSARLAAQGEQYF. The V call is TRBV4-1, the J call TRBJ2-7, with 9 nucleotides matching TRBD2. The CDR3 runs to 15 residues. CDR1 is MGHRA and CDR2 is YSYEKL in the germline V gene. V shed 5 bases, J shed 7 bases, and the junction held 12 bases outside the gene matches.